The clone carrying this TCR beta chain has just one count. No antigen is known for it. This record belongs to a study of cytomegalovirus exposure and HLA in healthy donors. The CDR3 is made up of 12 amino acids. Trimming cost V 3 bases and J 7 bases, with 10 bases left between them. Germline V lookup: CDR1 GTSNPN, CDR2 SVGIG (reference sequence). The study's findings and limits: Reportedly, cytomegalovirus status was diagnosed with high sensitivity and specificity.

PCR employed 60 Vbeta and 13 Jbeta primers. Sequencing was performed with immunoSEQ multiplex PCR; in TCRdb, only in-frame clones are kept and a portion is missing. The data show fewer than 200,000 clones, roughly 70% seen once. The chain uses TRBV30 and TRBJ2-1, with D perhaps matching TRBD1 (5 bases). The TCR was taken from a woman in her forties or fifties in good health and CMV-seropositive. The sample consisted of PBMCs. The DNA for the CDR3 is TGTGCCTGGAGCCGCAGGGTGAATGAGCAGTTCTTC. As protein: CAWSRRVNEQFF.